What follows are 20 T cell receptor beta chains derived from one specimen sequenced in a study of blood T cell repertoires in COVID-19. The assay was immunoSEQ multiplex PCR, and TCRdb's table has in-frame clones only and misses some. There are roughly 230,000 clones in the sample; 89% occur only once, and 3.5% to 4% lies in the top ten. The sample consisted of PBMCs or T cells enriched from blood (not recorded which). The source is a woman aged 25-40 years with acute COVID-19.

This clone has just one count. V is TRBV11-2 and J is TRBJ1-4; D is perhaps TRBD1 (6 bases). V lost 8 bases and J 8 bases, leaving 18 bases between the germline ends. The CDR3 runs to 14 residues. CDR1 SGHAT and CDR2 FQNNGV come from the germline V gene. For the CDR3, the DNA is TGTGCCAGCGGAACTGGGGGCGTGGAGGAAAAACTGTTTTTT. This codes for CASGTGGVEEKLFF. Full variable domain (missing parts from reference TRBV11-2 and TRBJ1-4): EAGVAQSPRYKIIEKRQSVAFWCNPISGHATLYWYQQILGQGPKLLIQFQNNGVVDDSQLPKDRFSAERLKGVDSTLKIQPAKLEDSAVYLCASGTGGVEEKLFFGSGTQLSVL.

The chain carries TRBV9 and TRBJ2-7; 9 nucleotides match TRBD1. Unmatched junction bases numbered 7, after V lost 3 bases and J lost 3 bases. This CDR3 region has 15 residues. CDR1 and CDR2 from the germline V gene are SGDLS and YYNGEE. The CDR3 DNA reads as TGTGCCAGCAGCGGTCTACAGGGGGCCCACTACGAGCAGTACTTC. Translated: CASSGLQGAHYEQYF.

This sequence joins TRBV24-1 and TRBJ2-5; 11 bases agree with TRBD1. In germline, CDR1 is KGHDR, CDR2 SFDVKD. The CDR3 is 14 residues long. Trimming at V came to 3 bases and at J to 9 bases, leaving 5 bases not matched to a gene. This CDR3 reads CATSDGGQGASQYF. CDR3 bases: TGTGCCACCAGTGATGGAGGACAGGGGGCTTCCCAGTACTTC.

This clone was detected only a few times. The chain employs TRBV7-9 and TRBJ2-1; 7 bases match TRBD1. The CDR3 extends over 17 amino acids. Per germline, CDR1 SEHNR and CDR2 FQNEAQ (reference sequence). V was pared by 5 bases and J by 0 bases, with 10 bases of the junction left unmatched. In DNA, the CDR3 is TGTGCCAGCAGCGCCTGGTGGGACAGCCGCTCCTACAATGAGCAGTTCTTC. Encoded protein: CASSAWWDSRSYNEQFF.

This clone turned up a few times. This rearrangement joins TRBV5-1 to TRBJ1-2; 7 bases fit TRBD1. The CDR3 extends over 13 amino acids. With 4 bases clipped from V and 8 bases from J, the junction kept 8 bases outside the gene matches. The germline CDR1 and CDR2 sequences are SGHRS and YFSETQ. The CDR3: CASSPGQAPGYTF. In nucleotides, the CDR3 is TGCGCCAGCAGCCCCGGACAGGCTCCCGGCTACACCTTC.

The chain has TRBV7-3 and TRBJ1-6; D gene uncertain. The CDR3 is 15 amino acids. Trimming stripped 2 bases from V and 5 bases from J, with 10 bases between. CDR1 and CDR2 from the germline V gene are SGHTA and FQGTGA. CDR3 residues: CASSLRRAHNSPLHF. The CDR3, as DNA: TGTGCCAGCAGCTTACGTCGAGCACATAATTCACCCCTCCACTTT.

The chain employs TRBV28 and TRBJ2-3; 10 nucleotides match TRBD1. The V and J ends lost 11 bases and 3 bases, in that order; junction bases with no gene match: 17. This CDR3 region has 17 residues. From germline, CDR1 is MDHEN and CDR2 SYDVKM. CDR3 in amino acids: CAAGLRQTGGLTDTQYF. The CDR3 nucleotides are TGTGCCGCGGGATTGCGCCAGACAGGGGGCTTAACAGATACGCAGTATTTT. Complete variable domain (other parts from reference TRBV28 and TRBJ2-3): DVKVTQSSRYLVKRTGEKVFLECVQDMDHENMFWYRQDPGLGLRLIYFSYDVKMKEKGDIPEGYSVSREKKERFSLILESASTNQTSMYLCAAGLRQTGGLTDTQYFGPGTRLTVL.

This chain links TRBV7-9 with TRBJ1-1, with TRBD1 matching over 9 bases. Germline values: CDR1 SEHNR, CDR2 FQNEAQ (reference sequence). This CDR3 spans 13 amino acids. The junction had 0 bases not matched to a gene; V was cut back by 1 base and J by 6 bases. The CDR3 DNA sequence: TGTGCCAGCAGCTTAGGACAGGGGGCTGAAGCTTTCTTT. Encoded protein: CASSLGQGAEAFF.

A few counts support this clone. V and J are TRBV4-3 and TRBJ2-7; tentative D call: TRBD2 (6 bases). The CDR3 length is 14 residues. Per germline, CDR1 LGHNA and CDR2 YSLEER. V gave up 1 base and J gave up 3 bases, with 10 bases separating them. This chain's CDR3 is CASSQGTGDYEQYF. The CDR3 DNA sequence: TGCGCCAGCAGCCAAGGAACGGGAGACTACGAGCAGTACTTC.

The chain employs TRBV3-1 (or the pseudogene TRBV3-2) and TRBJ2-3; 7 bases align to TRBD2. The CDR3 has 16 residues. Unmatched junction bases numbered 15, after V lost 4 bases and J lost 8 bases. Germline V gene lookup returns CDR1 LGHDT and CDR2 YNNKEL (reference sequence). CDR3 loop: CASSPTGTTTIGTQYF. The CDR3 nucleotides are TGTGCCAGCAGCCCCACCGGGACTACAACGATTGGTACGCAGTATTTT.

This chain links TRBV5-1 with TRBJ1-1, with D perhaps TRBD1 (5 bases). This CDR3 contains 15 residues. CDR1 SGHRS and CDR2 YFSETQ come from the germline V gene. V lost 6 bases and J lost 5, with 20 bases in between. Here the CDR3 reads CASTLSRGGGTEAFF. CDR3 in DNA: TGCGCCAGCACCCTGTCGCGTGGGGGAGGGACTGAAGCTTTCTTT.

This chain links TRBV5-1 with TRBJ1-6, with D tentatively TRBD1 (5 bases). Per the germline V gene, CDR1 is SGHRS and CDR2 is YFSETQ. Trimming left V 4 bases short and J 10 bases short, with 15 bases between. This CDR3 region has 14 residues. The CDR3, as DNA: TGCGCCAGCAGCCCGGCCAGGGAAGGATCACCCCTCCACTTT. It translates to CASSPAREGSPLHF.

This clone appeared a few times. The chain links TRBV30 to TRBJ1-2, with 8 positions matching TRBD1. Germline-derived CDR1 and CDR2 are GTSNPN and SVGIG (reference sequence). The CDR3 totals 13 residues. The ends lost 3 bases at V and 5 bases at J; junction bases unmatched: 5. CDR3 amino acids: CAWRPGQDYGYTF. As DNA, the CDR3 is TGTGCCTGGAGACCGGGACAGGATTATGGCTACACCTTC.

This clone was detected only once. The CDR3 here is CAISQLGTATEAFF. The CDR3 coding sequence is TGTGCCATCAGTCAGCTCGGGACAGCCACTGAAGCTTTCTTT. V and J are TRBV10-3 and TRBJ1-1, with TRBD1 identical over 7 bases. CDR1 is ENHRY and CDR2 is SYGVKD in the germline V gene. V gave up 5 bases and J gave up 4 bases; unmatched junction bases: 7. The CDR3 is made up of 14 amino acids.

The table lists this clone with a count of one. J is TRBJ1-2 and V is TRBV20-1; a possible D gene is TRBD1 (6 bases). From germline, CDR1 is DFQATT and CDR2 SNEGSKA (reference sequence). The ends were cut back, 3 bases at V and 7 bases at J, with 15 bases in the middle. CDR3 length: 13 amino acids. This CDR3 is CSASLGAEFGYTF. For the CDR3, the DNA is TGCAGTGCTAGTCTGGGGGCGGAGTTTGGCTACACCTTC.

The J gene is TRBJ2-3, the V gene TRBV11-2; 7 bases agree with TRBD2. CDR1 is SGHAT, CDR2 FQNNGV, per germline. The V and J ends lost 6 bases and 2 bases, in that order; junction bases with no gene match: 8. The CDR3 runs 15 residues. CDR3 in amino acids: CASSTTAGLTDTQYF. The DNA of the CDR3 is TGTGCCAGCAGTACAACAGCGGGGCTCACAGATACGCAGTATTTT.

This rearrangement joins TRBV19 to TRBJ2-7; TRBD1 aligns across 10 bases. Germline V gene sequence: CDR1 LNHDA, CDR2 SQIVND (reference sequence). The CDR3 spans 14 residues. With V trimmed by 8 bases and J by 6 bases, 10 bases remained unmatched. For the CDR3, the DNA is TGTGCCAGTTCGTTGGGACAGGGGAGGCGCGAGCAGTACTTC. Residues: CASSLGQGRREQYF.

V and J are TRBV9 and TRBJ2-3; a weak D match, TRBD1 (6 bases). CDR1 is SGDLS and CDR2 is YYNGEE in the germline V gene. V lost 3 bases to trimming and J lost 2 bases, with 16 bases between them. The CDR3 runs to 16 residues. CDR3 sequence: CASSAAVQGYTDTQYF. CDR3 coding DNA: TGTGCCAGCAGCGCCGCAGTACAGGGTTACACAGATACGCAGTATTTT.

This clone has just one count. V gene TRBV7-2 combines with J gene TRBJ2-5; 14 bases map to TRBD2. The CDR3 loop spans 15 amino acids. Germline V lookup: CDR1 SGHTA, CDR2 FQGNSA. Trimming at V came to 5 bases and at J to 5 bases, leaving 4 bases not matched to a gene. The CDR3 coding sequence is TGTGCCAGCAGCCCAAGGACTAGCGGGAGGGAGACCCAGTACTTC. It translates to CASSPRTSGRETQYF.

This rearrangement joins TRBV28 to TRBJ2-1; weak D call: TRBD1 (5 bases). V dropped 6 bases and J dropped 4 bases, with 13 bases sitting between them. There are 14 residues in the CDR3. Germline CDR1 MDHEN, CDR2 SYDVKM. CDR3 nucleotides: TGTGCCAGCAGGAGACAGTCCAATTACAATGAGCAGTTCTTC. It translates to CASRRQSNYNEQFF. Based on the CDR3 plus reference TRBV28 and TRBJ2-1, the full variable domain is DVKVTQSSRYLVKRTGEKVFLECVQDMDHENMFWYRQDPGLGLRLIYFSYDVKMKEKGDIPEGYSVSREKKERFSLILESASTNQTSMYLCASRRQSNYNEQFFGPGTRLTVL.